The sequence of this T cell receptor (beta chain) was determined in a study of T cells in Graves' hyperthyroidism and ophthalmopathy (dated by TCRdb to the late 2010s). A note on the overall study: Peripheral blood samples were taken at the time of initial diagnosis, prior to any treatment. The study also compared thyroid tissue and blood T-cell repertoires from roughly six Graves' hyperthyroidism patients. Prospective prediction of ophthalmopathy was tested in an independent validation cohort of approximately 19 hyperthyroidism patients and around 16 patients who later progressed to ophthalmopathy. The roughly 100 discovery patients were divided at random into training and test sets in a 7:3 ratio. A discovery cohort of about a hundred patients, 43 with Graves' ophthalmopathy and more than 55 with stable Graves' hyperthyroidism, was used to find distinguishing TCR V-J signatures. According to the paper, TCR Vbeta CDR3 sequencing was carried out on more than 120 peripheral blood samples, which came from 40 to 45 ophthalmopathy, around 74 hyperthyroidism and about 17 progressor patients. After sampling, hyperthyroidism patients received methimazole starting at 30 mg daily, and ophthalmopathy patients received high-dose intravenous methylprednisolone.

The paper as a whole reports these results and caveats: Most expanded thyroid clonotypes (frequency above 0.001) were also detected in blood, a finding suggesting that blood repertoires may reflect thyroid immune responses. In validation, the model predicted progression to ophthalmopathy a median of around six months before onset, with about 71% sensitivity and more than 72% specificity. In cross-validation, a model built on a 13 V-J signature told ophthalmopathy apart from stable hyperthyroidism with 85% to 90% sensitivity and about 81% specificity, and in testing the same model reached 80%/75%. No statistical method was used to fix the sample size in advance, and group allocation was not hidden from the investigators.

As regards this clonotype: The antigen this receptor binds is unknown. Per-base qualities were not stored, and no clone one base away is much larger.

V is shortened by 4 bases, J by 2 bases, and the region joining them spans 16 bases. Spanning cysteine to phenylalanine, the CDR3 consists of 16 amino acids. Only the CDR3 DNA is retained, 48 bases long and in frame from the first base. CDR1 SGHTA and CDR2 FQGTGA were looked up in the germline V gene. The TCR beta CDR3 regions were amplified from RNA transcripts. The TCR CDR3 was subjected to a first round of RT-PCR using the HTBI primer set and the Qiagen OneStep RT-PCR kit. Libraries were constructed in a second round of multiplex PCR, after which size selection and purification were performed. The libraries were sequenced on an Illumina HiSeq2000 using paired-end 100 bp reads. As for how the authors treated the data: SOAPnuke was used to process the raw data, removing reads that contained adapters or uncalled bases, had a mean Phred below 15, or lacked an exact match to the constant primer or identifier. COPE v1.2.5 was used to merge high-quality paired reads, and clonotypes were defined as unique nucleotide sequences. MiTCR v1.1 was used to align clonotypes to the IMGT TRBV, TRBD and TRBJ reference segments. Analysis was restricted to V-J combinations with a frequency above 0.0001, which covered just over 98% of repertoires. The TCS score was defined as the ratio of F50 (clonal expansion) to E x V (chaos), calculated using BLOSUM62-based TCRdist between CDR3 peptides within each V-J. Welch's t-statistics and random forest reduced just over 500 V-J features to 13, which were used in a naive Bayes classifier (R e1071). Using fastp trimming at Q25 and MiXCR clonotype assembly, TCRdb reanalyzed the public sequencing data and kept in-frame beta chains. Rows matching on CDR3 protein sequence are summarized as one entry with the most common DNA and genes. Clone size and V and J calls follow TCRdb, not the original study. Here the sample has nearly 600,000 distinct CDR3 sequences; more than 11% occur a single time. The ten largest clonotypes hold almost 6% of the sample.

Hyperthyroidism patients were newly diagnosed, had a disease duration of under 2 months, and were aged 18 to 65 years. Patients with uncontrolled infections, other autoimmune diseases, pregnancy or lactation were excluded. Diagnoses were established on the basis of clinical symptoms, serum thyroxine and TRAb, thyroid ultrasound, and orbital computed tomography. Blood from progressor patients was drawn when they were first diagnosed with hyperthyroidism, before any ophthalmopathy symptoms appeared. PBMCs were separated from over 9 ml of fresh peripheral blood using Ficoll-Paque density gradient centrifugation. Patients classed as progressors first received a Graves' hyperthyroidism diagnosis and then went on to develop ophthalmopathy during follow-up. Total RNA was extracted with Trizol reagent, and quality was checked on an Agilent 2100 Bioanalyzer.

This receptor was identified in a woman between 25 and 40 years old with Graves' hyperthyroidism that later progressed to Graves' ophthalmopathy. The chain is encoded by TRBV7-3 joined to TRBJ2-3; the D gene is possibly TRBD1, with 7 bases matching. Sequenced input: blood. CDR3 loop: CASSSMTGTYTDTQYF. Read as DNA, the sequence is TGTGCCAGCAGCTCGATGACAGGGACTTACACAGATACGCAGTATTTT.